The source of this T cell receptor beta chain is a study of blood T cell repertoires in COVID-19. Overall study context: Some COVID-19 samples were acute and others convalescent; all came from the United States, Italy and Spain. PBMCs, B-cell-depleted T cells, or T cells were the source of the cDNA or gDNA that made up the material.

Per the germline V gene, CDR1 is LNHDA and CDR2 is SQIVND (reference sequence). This CDR3 comprises 18 residues. The V and J ends lost 3 bases and 5 bases, in that order; junction bases with no gene match: 14. Under the authors' procedure: Estimated nucleated cell counts came from reference gene primer amplification. Produced via immunoSEQ multiplex PCR; TCRdb's table is partial and in-frame only. The V and J calls and clone size were taken over from that table, and D and trimming were inferred from the DNA. This table holds more than 200,000 clones, over 80% found once. Enrollment of patients from Seattle took place during active infection, with longitudinal follow-up.

This chain joins TRBV19 and TRBJ2-3; TRBD2 aligns across 10 bases. Specimen: peripheral blood. The sequence was collected from a man aged 25-40 years with COVID-19, enrolled during active disease. The CDR3: CASSIPTGSGGQRDTQYF. The CDR3 DNA is TGTGCCAGTAGTATTCCCACGGGTAGCGGGGGGCAGAGAGATACGCAGTATTTT.